Reported below is one T cell receptor (beta chain). Here immunoSEQ multiplex PCR was the method, and the copy in TCRdb shows in-frame clones only, minus some. Counted here are around 100,000 clones, around 81% occurring once; the ten biggest clones make up less than 15%. The sample originates from a study of glioma-infiltrating T cells after dendritic cell vaccination. The CDR3 consists of 14 residues. Trimming took off 2 bases at V and 4 bases at J, with 11 bases between the two ends. From germline, CDR1 is SGHRS and CDR2 YFSETQ. This sample comprised blood, obtained before dendritic cell vaccination. This TCR was sampled from a human donor with glioblastoma. V and J are TRBV5-1 and TRBJ2-3; possible D gene TRBD1, 7 bases. CDR3 in DNA: TGCGCCAGCAGCTTCTCAGGGGGGTCAGATACGCAGTATTTT. This translates into CASSFSGGSDTQYF.